What follows is one TCR beta chain and its context. This sample stems from a study of shared clonotypes between healthy human individuals. The naive CD8 population came from CD45RO-negative cells selected for CCR7, without terminally differentiated effector memory CD45RA+ cells. Healthy adults negative for HIV, lacking recent acute infections or vaccinations, served as donors. All the donors were Caucasian adults who lived in Nashville, Tennessee. This CDR3 comprises 14 residues. V was trimmed by 0 bases and J by 5 bases, leaving 8 bases between them. CDR1 LGHNA and CDR2 YSLEER come from the germline V gene. TCRdb's copy holds only in-frame clones and misses some; the assay was immunoSEQ multiplex PCR. The sample has about 750,000 clones, around 93% seen once.

The rearrangement joins TRBV4-3 to TRBJ1-5, with unresolved D. This clonotype was sampled from a man aged 25 to 40 in good health. The specimen was naive CD8+ T cells sorted from blood. CDR3 loop: CASSQDSTHQPQHF. The DNA of the CDR3 is TGCGCCAGCAGCCAAGATAGCACCCATCAGCCCCAGCATTTT.